These 25 T cell receptor beta chains came from one sample sequenced in a study of CD4+ T cells in melanoma. Measured with immunoSEQ multiplex PCR; TCRdb has only the in-frame clones, and not every one. The sample lists over 100,000 clones; 92% were seen once. Sequenced material: peripheral blood. Source of these receptors: a human donor with melanoma.

The V gene is TRBV11-2, the J gene TRBJ1-3; 8 bases are a match to TRBD1. V was clipped by 3 bases and J by 2 bases; unmatched bases: 3. From germline, CDR1 is SGHAT and CDR2 FQNNGV. The CDR3 covers 15 residues. CDR3 bases: TGTGCCAGCAGCTTGACAGGGGTACCTGGAAACACCATATATTTT. Amino acids: CASSLTGVPGNTIYF. Together with reference TRBV11-2 and TRBJ1-3, the CDR3 gives the full variable domain: EAGVAQSPRYKIIEKRQSVAFWCNPISGHATLYWYQQILGQGPKLLIQFQNNGVVDDSQLPKDRFSAERLKGVDSTLKIQPAKLEDSAVYLCASSLTGVPGNTIYFGEGSWLTVV.

The chain links TRBV7-3 to TRBJ2-3, with D unresolved. Trimming stripped 4 bases from V and 2 bases from J, with 10 bases between. There are 14 residues in the CDR3. The germline V gene has CDR1 SGHTA and CDR2 FQGTGA. CDR3 loop: CASSSRATTDTQYF. The CDR3 DNA sequence: TGTGCCAGCAGCTCCCGGGCCACCACAGATACGCAGTATTTT.

CDR3 in amino acids: CASSPGVAGVLLFF. The CDR3, as DNA: TGTGCCAGTAGCCCTGGGGTAGCGGGAGTGTTGCTGTTTTTT. The chain employs TRBV19 and TRBJ2-2; 9 bases agree with TRBD2. This CDR3 has 14 amino acids. The trim removed 6 bases at V and 13 bases at J, leaving 12 bases unmatched. The germline CDR1 and CDR2 sequences are LNHDA and SQIVND (reference sequence).

The CDR3, as DNA: TGCGCCAGCAGAAGAAGACCCTCCGGGACAGGCCTCACAGATACGCAGTATTTT. Protein product: CASRRRPSGTGLTDTQYF. The V gene is TRBV4-1, the J gene TRBJ2-3; TRBD1 matches at 8 bases. This CDR3 spans 18 amino acids. After removal of 6 bases from V and 2 bases from J, the junction contained 16 bases not matched to a gene. CDR1 and CDR2 (germline): MGHRA, YSYEKL.

The chain employs TRBV18 and TRBJ2-7; D is uncertain. The V gene lost 0 bases and the J gene lost 2 bases, with 8 bases spanning the gap. This CDR3 spans 14 amino acids. Germline CDR1 KGHSH, CDR2 LQKENI. This chain's CDR3 is CASSPPSRTYEQYF. CDR3 DNA: TGTGCCAGCTCACCACCTAGCAGGACCTACGAGCAGTACTTC.

The V call is TRBV27, the J call TRBJ2-3, with D possibly TRBD2 on 5 matching bases. The CDR3 totals 14 residues. V lost 4 bases to trimming and J lost 7 bases, with 15 bases between them. Germline CDR1 reads MNHEY; CDR2 reads SMNVEV (reference sequence). The CDR3 protein is CASSSAVRGYTQYF. In DNA form, the CDR3 reads TGTGCCAGCAGTTCTGCCGTTCGGGGATATACGCAGTATTTT.

This clone has a single count. The chain has TRBV5-4 and TRBJ2-5, with 9 bases identical to TRBD2. V lost 2 bases and J lost 9; bases outside the gene matches: 8. CDR1 and CDR2 from the germline V gene are SGHNT and YYREEE (reference sequence). The CDR3 covers 14 residues. CDR3 in amino acids: CASSFGTSWEAQYF. The CDR3 nucleotides read TGTGCCAGCAGCTTCGGGACTAGCTGGGAGGCCCAGTACTTC.

The J gene is TRBJ2-1, the V gene TRBV4-3; D may be TRBD2 (6 bases). Germline V gene sequence: CDR1 LGHNA, CDR2 YSLEER. The CDR3 loop spans 16 amino acids. V shed 0 bases and J shed 10 bases, with 19 bases lying between them. CDR3 amino acids: CASSQDYAGGSKEQFF. CDR3 sequence (DNA): TGCGCCAGCAGCCAAGATTATGCCGGGGGTAGCAAGGAGCAGTTCTTC.

This chain links TRBV28 with TRBJ2-1, with 8 bases that match TRBD2. The junction had 6 bases not matched to a gene; V was cut back by 8 bases and J by 3 bases. Germline values: CDR1 MDHEN, CDR2 SYDVKM. There are 14 residues in the CDR3. CDR3 amino acids: CASFLSGGYNEQFF. The CDR3 nucleotides read TGTGCCAGCTTCCTAAGCGGGGGCTACAATGAGCAGTTCTTC.

The rearrangement uses TRBV5-4 and TRBJ1-1; 9 bases map to TRBD1. Trimming cost V 3 bases and J 1 base; bases outside gene matches: 4. The CDR3 is 15 amino acids. Per germline, CDR1 SGHNT and CDR2 YYREEE (reference sequence). The CDR3 bases are TGTGCCAGCAGCTGGGGGACAGGGCAGAACACTGAAGCTTTCTTT. Protein sequence: CASSWGTGQNTEAFF.

V and J are TRBV7-2 and TRBJ2-5, with TRBD2 identical over 7 bases. V gave up 2 bases and J gave up 4 bases; unmatched junction bases: 10. Germline loops: CDR1 SGHTA, CDR2 FQGNSA. The CDR3 has 16 residues. CDR3 amino acids: CASSLLPSGWGETQYF. CDR3 nucleotide sequence: TGTGCCAGCAGCTTACTGCCTAGCGGTTGGGGAGAGACCCAGTACTTC.

This chain uses TRBV2 with TRBJ2-7; a weak D match, TRBD2 (6 bases). Germline CDR1 and CDR2: SNHLY and FYNNEI. Trimming removed 8 bases from V and 2 bases from J, with 13 bases in between. The CDR3 has 13 amino acids. CDR3 loop: CASGGTPTYEQYF. CDR3 nucleotides: TGTGCCAGCGGCGGGACTCCCACCTACGAGCAGTACTTC.

The V gene is TRBV6-1, the J gene TRBJ2-1; 9 nucleotides line up with TRBD1. The CDR3 spans 15 residues. The ends lost 4 bases at V and 3 bases at J; junction bases unmatched: 4. CDR1 is MNHNS and CDR2 is SASEGT in the germline V gene. CDR3 sequence: CASSAPGQGYNEQFF. Written as DNA, the CDR3 is TGTGCCAGCAGTGCCCCGGGACAGGGCTACAATGAGCAGTTCTTC.

V and J are TRBV27 and TRBJ2-5, with D unclear. Trimming cost V 6 bases and J 3 bases, with 5 bases left between them. The CDR3 spans 11 residues. Germline-derived CDR1 and CDR2 are MNHEY and SMNVEV (reference sequence). This CDR3 reads CASSSEETQYF. In DNA form, the CDR3 reads TGTGCCAGCAGCTCTGAAGAGACCCAGTACTTC.

The V call is TRBV6-6, the J call TRBJ1-5, with 7 positions matching TRBD1. This CDR3 comprises 15 residues. Trimming removed 0 bases from V and 7 bases from J; junction bases left unmatched: 6. Germline CDR1 MNHNY, CDR2 SVGAGI (reference sequence). The CDR3 sequence is CASSYSIGGRQPQHF. CDR3 coding DNA: TGTGCCAGCAGTTACTCGATAGGGGGCAGGCAGCCCCAGCATTTT.

This rearrangement joins TRBV7-2 to TRBJ2-7; 9 bases map to TRBD1. Germline V gene data show CDR1 as SGHTA and CDR2 as FQGNSA. CDR3 length equals 17 residues. Germline trimming cut 2 bases from V and 0 bases from J; bases unmatched to any gene: 8. The CDR3 nucleotides are TGTGCCAGCAGCTTATCCGAGGGACAGGGTAGCTCCTACGAGCAGTACTTC. Protein product: CASSLSEGQGSSYEQYF.

This clone has just a few counts. This chain uses TRBV5-4 with TRBJ2-4; D ambiguous. Germline values: CDR1 SGHNT, CDR2 YYREEE (reference sequence). V lost 0 bases and J 7 bases, leaving 11 bases between the germline ends. There are 14 residues in the CDR3. This CDR3 reads CASSLAQPPNIQYF. The CDR3 coding sequence is TGTGCCAGCAGCTTGGCACAGCCGCCTAACATTCAGTACTTC.

The J gene is TRBJ2-3, the V gene TRBV7-3, with a weak D call TRBD1 (5 bases). Per the germline V gene, CDR1 is SGHTA and CDR2 is FQGTGA. V shed 5 bases and J shed 5 bases, with 14 bases lying between them. This CDR3 is 14 amino acids long. CDR3 in DNA: TGTGCCAGCAGCCCAGGGTCCCTGGAAGATACGCAGTATTTT. Translated, it gives CASSPGSLEDTQYF.

For the CDR3, the DNA is TGTGCCAGCAGCTTTGCTAGCGGGAGCCCCTACGAGCAGTACTTC. Translation gives CASSFASGSPYEQYF. The chain is built from TRBV7-9 and TRBJ2-7, with TRBD2 matching over 10 bases. This CDR3 region has 15 residues. The J segment lost 2 bases and the V segment lost 3 bases, leaving 4 bases of the junction unmatched. Germline CDR1 SEHNR, CDR2 FQNEAQ (reference sequence).

The chain is built from TRBV5-1 and TRBJ2-7; 8 bases are a match to TRBD2. J lost 5 bases, V lost 4 bases, and 14 bases had no gene match. The CDR3 contains 16 residues. Germline V gene data show CDR1 as SGHRS and CDR2 as YFSETQ. The CDR3 protein is CASSKTEAGVGDEQYF. The CDR3, as DNA: TGCGCCAGCAGCAAAACCGAAGCGGGGGTTGGGGACGAGCAGTACTTC.

In this sample, this clone turned up once. The V call is TRBV4-2, the J call TRBJ1-1; D is unclear. The CDR3 covers 13 residues. Germline-derived CDR1 and CDR2 are LGHNA and YNFKEQ. V was pared by 0 bases and J by 5 bases, with 7 bases between. In DNA form, the CDR3 reads TGTGCCAGCAGCCAAGAAACCCGGACTGAAGCTTTCTTT. Protein product: CASSQETRTEAFF.

This chain uses TRBV19 with TRBJ1-5; D is perhaps TRBD1 (6 bases). CDR1 LNHDA and CDR2 SQIVND come from the germline V gene (reference sequence). Trimming pared 1 base from V and 2 bases from J, leaving 9 bases between. The CDR3 loop spans 15 amino acids. CDR3 bases: TGTGCCAGTAGTATAGTTGCAGGGGGCAATCAGCCCCAGCATTTT. Residues: CASSIVAGGNQPQHF.

The rearrangement uses TRBV7-2 and TRBJ2-7; maybe TRBD1 (6 bases). V was pared by 1 base and J by 3 bases, with 13 bases between. The CDR3 has 15 residues. CDR1 is SGHTA and CDR2 is FQGNSA in the germline V gene. The CDR3: CASSLGQVGGYEQYF. CDR3 bases: TGTGCCAGCAGCTTAGGACAGGTTGGAGGCTACGAGCAGTACTTC. Together with reference TRBV7-2 and TRBJ2-7, the CDR3 gives the full variable domain: GAGVSQSPSNKVTEKGKDVELRCDPISGHTALYWYRQSLGQGLEFLIYFQGNSAPDKSGLPSDRFSAERTGGSVSTLTIQRTQQEDSAVYLCASSLGQVGGYEQYFGPGTRLTVT.

This clone was observed a few times. The chain combines TRBV30 with TRBJ2-2; D is ambiguous. Trimming shortened V by 0 bases and J by 4 bases, and 27 bases separated the two germline ends. Germline CDR1 GTSNPN, CDR2 SVGIG (reference sequence). CDR3 size: 20 residues. The chain's CDR3 is CAWSVWVSSLGSKRTGELFF. In nucleotides, the CDR3 is TGTGCCTGGAGTGTATGGGTCTCTTCACTCGGGTCTAAGCGCACCGGGGAGCTGTTTTTT. The whole variable domain, remainder taken from reference TRBV30 and TRBJ2-2, is SQTIHQWPATLVQPVGSPLSLECTVEGTSNPNLYWYRQAAGRGLQLLFYSVGIGQISSEVPQNLSASRPQDRQFILSSKKLLLSDSGFYLCAWSVWVSSLGSKRTGELFFGEGSRLTVL.

V gene TRBV28 combines with J gene TRBJ2-7; 9 nucleotides match TRBD1. Germline values: CDR1 MDHEN, CDR2 SYDVKM. The J segment lost 2 bases and the V segment lost 9 bases, leaving 8 bases of the junction unmatched. This CDR3 has 14 residues. The CDR3 loop reads CASLLDRGTYEQYF. CDR3 DNA sequence: TGTGCCAGTCTATTGGACAGGGGCACCTACGAGCAGTACTTC.